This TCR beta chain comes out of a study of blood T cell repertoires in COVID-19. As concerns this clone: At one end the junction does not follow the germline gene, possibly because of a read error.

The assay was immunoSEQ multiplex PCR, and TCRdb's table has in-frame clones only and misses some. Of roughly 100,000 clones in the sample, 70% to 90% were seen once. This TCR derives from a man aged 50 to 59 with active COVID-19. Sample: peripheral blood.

The CDR3 coding sequence is TGTGCTAGCAGCGCGGACAGACACACCGGGGAGCTGTTTTTT. Translating it yields CASSADRHTGELFF. The V gene is TRBV7-7, the J gene TRBJ2-2; a weak D match, TRBD1 (6 bases). The CDR3 is 14 amino acids. Looked up from germline, CDR1 is SSHAT and CDR2 is FNYEAQ (reference sequence).